This TCR beta chain was identified in a study of spatial heterogeneity in lung cancer. Overall study: Sequencing of follow-up PBMC samples took place when they were available, at a median of roughly 25 months after resection. Sequences of the beta chain were consistently detected in greater numbers than alpha-chain sequences.

Overall study results and limits: At resection, ubiquitous expanded tumor TCRs appeared in blood more than at follow-up.

This CDR3 contains 15 residues. Trimming at V came to 5 bases and at J to 0 bases, leaving 1 base not matched to a gene. CDR1 is MDHEN, CDR2 SYDVKM, per germline. In its sample, this clonotype was seen many times. Its antigen is not identified. TCRdb reprocessed the 5' RACE reads with MiXCR, giving one entry per CDR3 protein. The sample yields over 15,000 distinct CDR3 sequences, roughly 6.3% seen once. Time point here: blood at routine non-recurrence follow-up after resection. Whole RNA came from tumor, nontumor lung or frozen PBMC and was sequenced without being sorted. The source is a male donor with early-stage non-small cell lung cancer. V gene TRBV28 combines with J gene TRBJ2-6; TRBD2 aligns across 7 bases. The specimen was PBMCs, collected at follow-up. This chain's CDR3 is CASSGGDSGANVLTF. In DNA, the CDR3 is TGTGCCAGCAGTGGGGGGGACTCTGGGGCCAACGTCCTGACTTTC.